This T cell receptor (beta chain) was observed in a study of siplizumab effects on memory and regulatory T cells (dated by TCRdb to 2018 to 2020). Context from the whole study: The study examined how the anti-CD2 antibody siplizumab affects alloreactive T-cell subsets in allogeneic mixed lymphocyte reactions built from human PBMCs.

Sorted unstimulated T cells and proliferating T cells recovered from mixed lymphocyte reactions were subjected to TCRbeta CDR3 sequencing. Fresh whole blood from approximately 10 HLA-typed healthy donors was used to isolate PBMCs. Library construction relied on the immunoSEQ multiplex PCR assay. Roughly 10^5 TCR templates per sample were assayed on the deep sequencing platform. Genomic DNA extracted from sorted T cells was used for TCRbeta CDR3 sequencing. The authors processed their data as follows. Clonal analysis of TCRbeta CDR3 data was done in the R programming language. Alloreactive CD4+ and CD8+ clones were defined by comparing unstimulated samples with post-reaction CFSE-low samples. Regulatory or non-regulatory origin of alloreactive CD4+ clones was assigned by matching sequences to the sorted unstimulated Treg and non-Treg repertoires. In TCRdb, the immuneACCESS table is reduced to in-frame sequences with V and J assigned. These tables do not hold every clone; where another copy was compared, an unresolved V gene accounts for under half, and the others remain unexplained. The V and J calls and the clone size are those of that table, but D and trimming were determined from the DNA. In this sample the table shows over 100,000 clones, roughly 92% of which occur a single time. Of the sample, 0.9% to 1.3% falls within the top ten clones.

Taken from cysteine to phenylalanine, the CDR3 has 13 residues. Only the CDR3 part of the read is kept: 39 bases, read in frame from the first base. CDR1 and CDR2 are drawn from the germline V gene: MDHEN, SYDVKM. V is shortened by 3 bases, J by 3 bases, and the region joining them spans 9 bases. What the work shows at the level of the full study, not this receptor alone: Among mappable alloreactive CD4+ clones, an average Treg-derived fraction of roughly 69% was observed with siplizumab, compared with 25% to 30% in control reactions. Roughly 75-96% of proliferating CD4+ or CD8+ clones could not be assigned a naive or memory phenotype. Because sequences below about 10^-5 frequency were poorly captured, only a minor fraction of alloreactive clones could be mapped to unstimulated subsets. Whether proliferating Tregs from siplizumab cultures were suppressive was not functionally confirmed. Unstimulated naive T cells appeared more diverse than memory T cells, and naive cells seemed to contribute substantially to the alloresponse. The cumulative frequency of alloreactive sequences traceable to unstimulated CD4+ memory T cells was significantly reduced by siplizumab.

Details on this clone: There is no known antigen for this receptor. One base away there is no much larger clone; base qualities are not given.

The sequence links TRBV28 to TRBJ2-7; the D gene cannot be named for sure. The receptor comes from a human donor in good health. The sample was CD4+ T cells sorted from blood. The CDR3 corresponds to CASSFGSNYEQYF. The DNA is as follows: TGTGCCAGCAGTTTTGGCAGTAACTACGAGCAGTACTTC.